This entry lists 7 T cell receptor beta chains sequenced from one sample in a study of CD8+ T cells in alopecia areata. Extracted RNA was reverse transcribed into cDNA, the sequencing template. TCRdb keeps only in-frame clones here, not all; method: immunoSEQ multiplex PCR. The table includes approximately 190,000 clones, 58% detected once. As to treatment: oral pan-JAK inhibitor, 5-10 mg twice daily. The starting material was CD4+ T cells sorted from blood, obtained at week 24, from a patient treated with tofacitinib. The origin of the receptors is a human donor with alopecia areata.

This clone appeared a few times. The chain has TRBV7-2 and TRBJ2-5; D gene ambiguous. The CDR3 extends over 16 amino acids. Trimming left V 8 bases short and J 2 bases short, with 21 bases between. Germline lookup yields CDR1 SGHTA and CDR2 FQGNSA. CDR3 in DNA: TGTGCCAGCGGAGACTGGGGTAGCCCAAGGCAAGAGACCCAGTACTTC. This gives the protein CASGDWGSPRQETQYF.

The chain couples TRBV7-2 to TRBJ1-1; the D is unclear. The CDR3 is 13 amino acids. Trimming removed 0 bases from V and 7 bases from J, with 9 bases in between. CDR1 and CDR2 (germline): SGHTA, FQGNSA. The CDR3 region has the DNA TGTGCCAGCAGCTTAGCGCCCGAAGATGAAGCTTTCTTT. It encodes CASSLAPEDEAFF.

The rearrangement uses TRBV29-1 and TRBJ2-7; TRBD1 matches 8 bases. In germline, CDR1 is SQVTM, CDR2 ANQGSEA. The CDR3 extends over 14 amino acids. Trimming cost V 6 bases and J 6 bases; bases outside gene matches: 13. CDR3 sequence (DNA): TGCAGCGTCAAATTGGACAGGGTGGTTGGCGAGCAGTACTTC. Translating gives CSVKLDRVVGEQYF.

CDR3 nucleotide sequence: TGCGCCAGCAGCCAGGACAGGGGTAGGGATGGCTACACCTTC. Its protein is CASSQDRGRDGYTF. This sequence joins TRBV4-3 and TRBJ1-2, with 9 bases identical to TRBD1. The CDR3 consists of 14 residues. Germline assignment: CDR1 LGHNA and CDR2 YSLEER. V trimming: 3 bases; J trimming: 6 bases; junction bases outside the gene matches: 5.

This clone appeared a few times. This chain connects TRBV27 to TRBJ2-2; D assignment may be TRBD1 or TRBD2 (5 bases each). The CDR3 sequence is 16 residues long. Trimming removed 1 base at V and 5 bases at J, with 14 bases between. CDR1 is MNHEY and CDR2 is SMNVEV in the germline V gene (reference sequence). This CDR3 is CASSLLVSGRTGELFF. DNA for the CDR3: TGTGCCAGCAGTTTATTAGTATCGGGGCGGACCGGGGAGCTGTTTTTT.

This clone was counted once. The chain recombines TRBV7-9 with TRBJ1-6, with 7 bases lining up with TRBD1. V lost 1 base and J lost 7; bases outside the gene matches: 1. The CDR3 is 14 amino acids. Germline V gives CDR1 SEHNR, CDR2 FQNEAQ (reference sequence). The CDR3, as DNA: TGTGCCAGCAGCTTAGGGACAGGAAATTCACCCCTCCACTTT. Amino acids: CASSLGTGNSPLHF.

The chain carries TRBV5-1 and TRBJ2-3; 7 nucleotides match TRBD1. J was trimmed by 2 bases and V by 4 bases; bases with no gene match: 7. The CDR3 extends over 15 amino acids. Germline CDR1 reads SGHRS; CDR2 reads YFSETQ. CDR3 in amino acids: CASSNWGQSTDTQYF. In DNA form, the CDR3 reads TGCGCCAGCAGCAATTGGGGACAGTCCACAGATACGCAGTATTTT.